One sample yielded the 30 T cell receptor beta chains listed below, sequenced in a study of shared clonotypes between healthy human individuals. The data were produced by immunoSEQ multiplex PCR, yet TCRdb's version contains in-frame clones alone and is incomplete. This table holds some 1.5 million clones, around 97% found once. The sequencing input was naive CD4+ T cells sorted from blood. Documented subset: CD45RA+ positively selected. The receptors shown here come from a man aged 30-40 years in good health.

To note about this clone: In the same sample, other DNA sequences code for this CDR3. CDR3 DNA sequence: TGTGCCAGCAGTTTTGGGGGCAACTATGGCTACACCTTC. It codes for CASSFGGNYGYTF. The chain joins TRBV28 to TRBJ1-2; D is perhaps TRBD1 (6 bases). V gave up 3 bases and J gave up 2 bases, with 7 bases separating them. Germline loops: CDR1 MDHEN, CDR2 SYDVKM. The CDR3 consists of 13 residues.

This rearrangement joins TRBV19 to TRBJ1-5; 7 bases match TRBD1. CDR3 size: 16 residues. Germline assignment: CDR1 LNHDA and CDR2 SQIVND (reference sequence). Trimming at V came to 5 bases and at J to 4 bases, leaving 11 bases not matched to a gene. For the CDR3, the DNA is TGTGCCAGTAGTTATATTGATAGGGGGCGGAATCAGCCCCAGCATTTT. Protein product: CASSYIDRGRNQPQHF.

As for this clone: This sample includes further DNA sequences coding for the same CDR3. The DNA of the CDR3 is TGTGCCAGCTCACCCGCGAGCTCCTACGAGCAGTACTTC. This codes for CASSPASSYEQYF. The chain carries TRBV18 and TRBJ2-7, with unresolved D. The germline V and J ends were trimmed by 3 bases and 0 bases, with 6 bases remaining between them. Germline CDR1 and CDR2: KGHSH and LQKENI. CDR3 length equals 13 residues.

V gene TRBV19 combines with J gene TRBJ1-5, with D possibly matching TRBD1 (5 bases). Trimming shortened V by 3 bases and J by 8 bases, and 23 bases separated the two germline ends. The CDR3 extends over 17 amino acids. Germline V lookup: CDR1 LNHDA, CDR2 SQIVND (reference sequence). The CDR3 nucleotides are TGTGCCAGTAGTATGGCAGGGAGCTGGCGATACCTAGAGCCCCAGCATTTT. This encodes CASSMAGSWRYLEPQHF.

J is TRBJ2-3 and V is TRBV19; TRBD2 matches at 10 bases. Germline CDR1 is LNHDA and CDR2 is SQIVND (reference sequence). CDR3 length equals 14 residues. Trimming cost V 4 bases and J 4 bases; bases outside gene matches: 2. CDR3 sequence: CASSNGLAADTQYF. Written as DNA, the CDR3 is TGTGCCAGTAGTAATGGACTAGCGGCAGATACGCAGTATTTT.

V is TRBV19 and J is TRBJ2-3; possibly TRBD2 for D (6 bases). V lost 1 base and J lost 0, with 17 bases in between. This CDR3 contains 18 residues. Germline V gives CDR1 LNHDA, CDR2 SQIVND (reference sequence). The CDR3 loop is CASSIGRALGTSTDTQYF. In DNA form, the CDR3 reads TGTGCCAGTAGTATAGGACGGGCCTTGGGGACTAGCACAGATACGCAGTATTTT.

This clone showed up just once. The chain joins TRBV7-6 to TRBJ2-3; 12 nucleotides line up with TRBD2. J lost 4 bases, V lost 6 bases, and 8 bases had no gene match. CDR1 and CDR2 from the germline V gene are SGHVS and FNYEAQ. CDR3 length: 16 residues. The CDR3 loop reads CASRGLAGSVADTQYF. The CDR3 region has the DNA TGTGCCAGCAGAGGACTAGCGGGAAGTGTGGCAGATACGCAGTATTTT.

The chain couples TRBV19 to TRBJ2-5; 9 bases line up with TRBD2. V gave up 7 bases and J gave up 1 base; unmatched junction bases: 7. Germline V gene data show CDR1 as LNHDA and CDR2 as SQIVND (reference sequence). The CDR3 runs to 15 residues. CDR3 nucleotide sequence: TGTGCCAGTATGTTCAGCGGGAGGACCCAAGAGACCCAGTACTTC. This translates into CASMFSGRTQETQYF. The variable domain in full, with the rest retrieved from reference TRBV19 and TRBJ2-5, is DGGITQSPKYLFRKEGQNVTLSCEQNLNHDAMYWYRQDPGQGLRLIYYSQIVNDFQKGDIAEGYSVSREKKESFPLTVTSAQKNPTAFYLCASMFSGRTQETQYFGPGTRLLVL.

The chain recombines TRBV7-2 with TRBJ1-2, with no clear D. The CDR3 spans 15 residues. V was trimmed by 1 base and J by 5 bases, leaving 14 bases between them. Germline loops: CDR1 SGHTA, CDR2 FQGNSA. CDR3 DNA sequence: TGTGCCAGCAGCTTAGAACCGCCTCGGGGATATGGCTACACCTTC. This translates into CASSLEPPRGYGYTF.

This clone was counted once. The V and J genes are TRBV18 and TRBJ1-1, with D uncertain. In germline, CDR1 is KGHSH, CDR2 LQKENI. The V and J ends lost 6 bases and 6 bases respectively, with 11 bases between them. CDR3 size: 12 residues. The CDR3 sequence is CASSLKGAEAFF. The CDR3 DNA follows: TGTGCCAGCTCGCTAAAGGGTGCTGAAGCTTTCTTT.

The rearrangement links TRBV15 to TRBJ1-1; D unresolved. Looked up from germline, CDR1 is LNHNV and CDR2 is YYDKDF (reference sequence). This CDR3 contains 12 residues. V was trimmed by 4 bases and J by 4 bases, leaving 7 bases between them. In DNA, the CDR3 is TGTGCCACCAGCAATAGGGCCACTGAAGCTTTCTTT. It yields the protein CATSNRATEAFF. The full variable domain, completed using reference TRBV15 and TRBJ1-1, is DAMVIQNPRYQVTQFGKPVTLSCSQTLNHNVMYWYQQKSSQAPKLLFHYYDKDFNNEADTPDNFQSRRPNTSFCFLDIRSPGLGDTAMYLCATSNRATEAFFGQGTRLTVV.

CDR3: CASTRDRINYEQYF. In DNA, the CDR3 is TGTGCCAGCACCCGGGACAGGATAAACTACGAGCAGTACTTC. The chain couples TRBV7-2 to TRBJ2-7; TRBD1 matches at 8 bases. V was clipped by 7 bases and J by 3 bases; unmatched bases: 8. Germline V gene data show CDR1 as SGHTA and CDR2 as FQGNSA. The CDR3 is made up of 14 amino acids. Based on the CDR3 plus reference TRBV7-2 and TRBJ2-7, the full variable domain is GAGVSQSPSNKVTEKGKDVELRCDPISGHTALYWYRQSLGQGLEFLIYFQGNSAPDKSGLPSDRFSAERTGGSVSTLTIQRTQQEDSAVYLCASTRDRINYEQYFGPGTRLTVT.

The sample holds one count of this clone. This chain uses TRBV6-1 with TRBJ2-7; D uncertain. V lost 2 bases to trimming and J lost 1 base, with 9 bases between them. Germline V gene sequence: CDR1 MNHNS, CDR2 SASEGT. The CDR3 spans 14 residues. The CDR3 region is CASSETGWSYEQYF. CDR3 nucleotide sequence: TGTGCCAGCAGTGAAACGGGTTGGTCCTACGAGCAGTACTTC.

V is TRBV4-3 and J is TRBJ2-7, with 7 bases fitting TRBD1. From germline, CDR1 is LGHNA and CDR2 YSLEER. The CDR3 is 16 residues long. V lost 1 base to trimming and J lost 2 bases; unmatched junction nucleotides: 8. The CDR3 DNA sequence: TGCGCCAGCAGCCAAGCGTGGGACAGTCTAACCTACGAGCAGTACTTC. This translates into CASSQAWDSLTYEQYF.

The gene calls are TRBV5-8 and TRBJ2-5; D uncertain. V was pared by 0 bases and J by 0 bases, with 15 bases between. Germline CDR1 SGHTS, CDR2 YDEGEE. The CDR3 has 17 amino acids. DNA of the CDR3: TGTGCCAGCAGCTTGGGGTTGGGGTCCCCGTACCAAGAGACCCAGTACTTC. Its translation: CASSLGLGSPYQETQYF. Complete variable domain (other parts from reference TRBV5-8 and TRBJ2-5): EAGVTQSPTHLIKTRGQQATLRCSPISGHTSVYWYQQALGLGLQFLLWYDEGEERNRGNFPPRFSGRQFPNYSSELNVNALELEDSALYLCASSLGLGSPYQETQYFGPGTRLLVL.

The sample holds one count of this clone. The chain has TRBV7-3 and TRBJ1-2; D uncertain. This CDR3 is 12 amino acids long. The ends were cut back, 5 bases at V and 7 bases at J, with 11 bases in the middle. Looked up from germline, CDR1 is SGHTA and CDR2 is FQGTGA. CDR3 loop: CASSTGNSGYTF. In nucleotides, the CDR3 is TGTGCCAGCAGCACCGGGAATAGTGGCTACACCTTC.

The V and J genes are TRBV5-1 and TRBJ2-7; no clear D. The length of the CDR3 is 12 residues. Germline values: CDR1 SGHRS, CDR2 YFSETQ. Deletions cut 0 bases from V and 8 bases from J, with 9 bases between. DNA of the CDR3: TGCGCCAGCAGCTTGGCCCCCGGCCAGCAGTACTTC. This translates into CASSLAPGQQYF.

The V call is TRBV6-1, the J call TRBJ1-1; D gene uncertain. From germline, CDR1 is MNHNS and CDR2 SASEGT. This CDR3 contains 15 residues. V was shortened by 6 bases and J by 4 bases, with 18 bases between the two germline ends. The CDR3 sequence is CASRRVLSSPTEAFF. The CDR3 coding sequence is TGTGCCAGCAGGAGGGTTCTTTCCAGCCCCACTGAAGCTTTCTTT.

CDR3 bases: TGTGCCATCAGCTCTCACTCCGGGACTTTCAATGAGCAGTTCTTC. Its protein is CAISSHSGTFNEQFF. The chain couples TRBV10-3 to TRBJ2-1, with a tentative D call TRBD2 (6 bases). The CDR3 consists of 15 residues. V lost 6 bases and J 6 bases, leaving 18 bases between the germline ends. The germline CDR1 and CDR2 sequences are ENHRY and SYGVKD.

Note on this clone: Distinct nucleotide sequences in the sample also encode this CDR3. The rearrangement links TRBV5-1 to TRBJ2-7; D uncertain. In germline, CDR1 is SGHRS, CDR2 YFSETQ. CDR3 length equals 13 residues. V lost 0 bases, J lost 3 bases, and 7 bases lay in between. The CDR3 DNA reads TGCGCCAGCAGCTTGGACAGACTCTACGAGCAGTACTTC. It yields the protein CASSLDRLYEQYF.

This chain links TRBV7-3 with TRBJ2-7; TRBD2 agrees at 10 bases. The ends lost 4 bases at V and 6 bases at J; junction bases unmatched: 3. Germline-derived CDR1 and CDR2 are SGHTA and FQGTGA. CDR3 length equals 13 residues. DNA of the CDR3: TGTGCCAGCAGCTCTAGCGGGAGCTCCGAGCAGTACTTC. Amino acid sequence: CASSSSGSSEQYF.

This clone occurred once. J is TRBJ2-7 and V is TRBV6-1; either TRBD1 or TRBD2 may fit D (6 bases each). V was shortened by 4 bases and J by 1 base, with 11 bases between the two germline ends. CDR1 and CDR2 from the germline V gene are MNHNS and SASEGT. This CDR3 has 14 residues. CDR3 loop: CASSGRGVSYEQYF. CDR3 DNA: TGTGCCAGCAGTGGAAGGGGGGTATCCTACGAGCAGTACTTC.

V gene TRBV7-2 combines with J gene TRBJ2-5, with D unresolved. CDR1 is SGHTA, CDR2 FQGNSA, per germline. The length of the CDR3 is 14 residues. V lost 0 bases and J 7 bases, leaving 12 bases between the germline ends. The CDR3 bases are TGTGCCAGCAGCTTAGCGGCGGTTCTAGGGACCCAGTACTTC. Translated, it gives CASSLAAVLGTQYF. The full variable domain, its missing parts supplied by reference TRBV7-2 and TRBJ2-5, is GAGVSQSPSNKVTEKGKDVELRCDPISGHTALYWYRQSLGQGLEFLIYFQGNSAPDKSGLPSDRFSAERTGGSVSTLTIQRTQQEDSAVYLCASSLAAVLGTQYFGPGTRLLVL.

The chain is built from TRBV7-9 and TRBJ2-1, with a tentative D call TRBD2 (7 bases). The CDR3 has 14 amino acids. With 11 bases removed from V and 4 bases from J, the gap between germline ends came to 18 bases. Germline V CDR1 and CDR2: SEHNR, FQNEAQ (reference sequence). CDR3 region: CAAGEGLSYNEQFF. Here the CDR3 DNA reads TGTGCCGCAGGGGAGGGCCTATCATACAATGAGCAGTTCTTC.

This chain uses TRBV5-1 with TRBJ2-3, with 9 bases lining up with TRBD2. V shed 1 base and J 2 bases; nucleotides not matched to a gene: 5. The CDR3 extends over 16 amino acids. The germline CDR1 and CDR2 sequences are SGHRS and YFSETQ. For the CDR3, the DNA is TGCGCCAGCAGCTTGCTCGCGGGAGGGGACACAGATACGCAGTATTTT. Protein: CASSLLAGGDTDTQYF. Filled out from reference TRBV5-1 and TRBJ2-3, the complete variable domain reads KAGVTQTPRYLIKTRGQQVTLSCSPISGHRSVSWYQQTPGQGLQFLFEYFSETQRNKGNFPGRFSGRQFSNSRSEMNVSTLELGDSALYLCASSLLAGGDTDTQYFGPGTRLTVL.

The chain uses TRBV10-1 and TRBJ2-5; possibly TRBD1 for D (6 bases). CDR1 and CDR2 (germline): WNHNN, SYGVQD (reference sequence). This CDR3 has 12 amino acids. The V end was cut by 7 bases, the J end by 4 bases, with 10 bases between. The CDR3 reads CASMCRGETQYF. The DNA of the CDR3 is TGCGCCAGCATGTGCAGGGGAGAGACCCAGTACTTC.

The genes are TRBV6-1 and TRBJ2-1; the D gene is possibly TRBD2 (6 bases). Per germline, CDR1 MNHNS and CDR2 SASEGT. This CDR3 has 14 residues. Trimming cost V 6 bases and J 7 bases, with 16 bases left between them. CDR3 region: CASSLRRSGNEQFF. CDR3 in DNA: TGTGCCAGCAGCCTCCGTCGAAGCGGGAATGAGCAGTTCTTC.

The DNA of the CDR3 is TGTGCCAGCAGCTTACTCAGGGGAACGAACACCGGGGAGCTGTTTTTT. This codes for CASSLLRGTNTGELFF. V and J are TRBV11-2 and TRBJ2-2; the D gene is possibly TRBD1 (6 bases). V was shortened by 2 bases and J by 0 bases, with 10 bases between the two germline ends. The germline V gene has CDR1 SGHAT and CDR2 FQNNGV. This CDR3 region has 16 residues.

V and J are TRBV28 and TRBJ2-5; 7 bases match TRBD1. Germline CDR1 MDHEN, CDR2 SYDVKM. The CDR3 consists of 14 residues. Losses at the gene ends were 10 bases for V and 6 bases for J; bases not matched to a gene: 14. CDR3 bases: TGTGCCACCCGACAGGGTGGGGTTCGGAAGACCCAGTACTTC. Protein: CATRQGGVRKTQYF.

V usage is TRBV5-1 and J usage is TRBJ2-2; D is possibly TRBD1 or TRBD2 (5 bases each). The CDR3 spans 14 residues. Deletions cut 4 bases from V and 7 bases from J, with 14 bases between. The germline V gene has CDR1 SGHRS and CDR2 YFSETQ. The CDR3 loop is CASSPGPGGGELFF. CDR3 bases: TGCGCCAGCAGCCCGGGACCTGGAGGCGGGGAGCTGTTTTTT.